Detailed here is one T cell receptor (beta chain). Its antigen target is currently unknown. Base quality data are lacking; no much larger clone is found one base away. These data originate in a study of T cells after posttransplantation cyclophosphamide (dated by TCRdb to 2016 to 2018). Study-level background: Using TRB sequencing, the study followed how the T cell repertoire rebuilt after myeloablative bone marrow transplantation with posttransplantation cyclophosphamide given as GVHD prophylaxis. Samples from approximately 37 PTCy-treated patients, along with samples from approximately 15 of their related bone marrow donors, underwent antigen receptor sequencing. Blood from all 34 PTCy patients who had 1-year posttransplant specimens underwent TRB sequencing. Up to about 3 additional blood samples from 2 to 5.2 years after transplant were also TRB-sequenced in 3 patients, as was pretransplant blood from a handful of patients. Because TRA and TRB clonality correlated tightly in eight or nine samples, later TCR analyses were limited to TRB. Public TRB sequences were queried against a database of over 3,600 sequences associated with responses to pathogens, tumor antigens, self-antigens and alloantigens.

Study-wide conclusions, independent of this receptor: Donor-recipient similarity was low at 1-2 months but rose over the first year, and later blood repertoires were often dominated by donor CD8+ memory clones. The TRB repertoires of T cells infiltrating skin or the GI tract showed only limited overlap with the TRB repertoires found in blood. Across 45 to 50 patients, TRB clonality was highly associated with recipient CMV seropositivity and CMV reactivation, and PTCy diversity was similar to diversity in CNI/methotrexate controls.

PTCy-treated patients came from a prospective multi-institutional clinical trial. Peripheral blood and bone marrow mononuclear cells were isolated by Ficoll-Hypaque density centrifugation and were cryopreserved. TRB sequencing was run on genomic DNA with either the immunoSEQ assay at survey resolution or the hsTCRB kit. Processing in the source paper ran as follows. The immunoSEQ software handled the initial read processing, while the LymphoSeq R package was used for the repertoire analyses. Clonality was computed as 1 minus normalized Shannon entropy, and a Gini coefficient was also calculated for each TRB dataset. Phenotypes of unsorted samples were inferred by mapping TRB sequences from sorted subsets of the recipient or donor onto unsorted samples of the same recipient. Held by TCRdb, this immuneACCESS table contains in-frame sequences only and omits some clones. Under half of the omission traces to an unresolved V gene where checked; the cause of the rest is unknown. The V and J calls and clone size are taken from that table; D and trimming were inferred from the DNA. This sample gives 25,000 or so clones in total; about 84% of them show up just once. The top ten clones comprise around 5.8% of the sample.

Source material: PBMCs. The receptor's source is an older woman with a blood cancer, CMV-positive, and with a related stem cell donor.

In nucleotides, the sequence is TGTGCCAGCAGCAGGACTAGCGGGAACTACGAGCAGTACTTC. Translation gives CASSRTSGNYEQYF. Rearrangement joined TRBV7-2 to TRBJ2-7; 12 central nucleotides agree with TRBD2. Including the terminal cysteine and phenylalanine, the CDR3 comprises 14 residues. Kept here is only the CDR3 DNA, which spans 42 bases and is read in frame from base 1. V is trimmed back by 5 bases and J by 3 bases, and the junction contains 2 bases that no gene match accounts for. Taken from the germline V gene, the CDR1 and CDR2 loops are SGHTA and FQGNSA.